One sample yielded the 22 T cell receptor beta chains listed below, sequenced in a study of cytomegalovirus exposure and HLA in healthy donors. Vbeta (60) and Jbeta (13) primers were used in the PCR. Assay: immunoSEQ multiplex PCR; the TCRdb copy retains only in-frame clones and omits some. Here the sample spans around 200,000 clones, about four fifths being singletons. The sample taken for sequencing was PBMCs. The source of these receptors is a man aged 25 to 40 in good health and CMV-seropositive.

Only one count was recorded for this clone. The gene calls are TRBV5-4 and TRBJ2-2, with 14 bases matching TRBD2. V lost 6 bases, J lost 5 bases, and 12 bases stayed unmatched. Looked up from germline, CDR1 is SGHNT and CDR2 is YYREEE (reference sequence). The CDR3 spans 18 residues. The CDR3 reads CASKTLGTSGGGTGELFF. The CDR3 DNA reads TGTGCCAGCAAAACCCTAGGGACTAGCGGGGGAGGGACCGGGGAGCTGTTTTTT.

The V gene is TRBV27, the J gene TRBJ1-1; 7 bases fit TRBD1. The CDR3 is made up of 15 amino acids. Germline V gene lookup returns CDR1 MNHEY and CDR2 SMNVEV (reference sequence). The V gene end was trimmed by 3 bases and the J gene end by 2 bases; junction bases not matched to a gene: 6. Here the CDR3 DNA reads TGTGCCAGCAGTTTTGGGGACAGAGCCAACACTGAAGCTTTCTTT. Encoded protein: CASSFGDRANTEAFF.

The V call is TRBV4-2, the J call TRBJ2-1; 13 bases are shared with TRBD2. From germline, CDR1 is LGHNA and CDR2 YNFKEQ. Germline trimming cut 4 bases from V and 8 bases from J; bases unmatched to any gene: 8. The CDR3 covers 16 residues. This chain's CDR3 is CASSPYRTSGGDEQFF. The DNA for the CDR3 is TGTGCCAGCAGCCCGTATCGGACTAGCGGGGGCGATGAGCAGTTCTTC.

This chain joins TRBV7-9 and TRBJ2-3; D is possibly TRBD1 (5 bases). The germline CDR1 and CDR2 sequences are SEHNR and FQNEAQ (reference sequence). The CDR3 consists of 13 residues. V dropped 4 bases and J dropped 3 bases, with 8 bases sitting between them. As DNA, the CDR3 is TGTGCCAGCAGCTCCGCAGGGACAGATACGCAGTATTTT. Translating it yields CASSSAGTDTQYF.

The chain couples TRBV10-3 to TRBJ2-1; possibly TRBD2 for D (5 bases). Germline V CDR1 and CDR2: ENHRY, SYGVKD. V was pared by 6 bases and J by 10 bases, with 19 bases between. This CDR3 has 14 amino acids. The CDR3 spells CAIRSGSKPEEQFF. CDR3 nucleotides: TGTGCCATCAGGAGCGGCAGCAAACCCGAGGAGCAGTTCTTC.

The chain carries TRBV30 and TRBJ1-1; a possible D gene is TRBD1 (5 bases). The V end lost 7 bases, the J end lost 2 bases, and 20 bases lay between the germline ends. The CDR3 extends over 15 amino acids. The germline V gene encodes CDR1 GTSNPN and CDR2 SVGIG (reference sequence). The CDR3 spells CALQSKRGRNTEAFF. Written as DNA, the CDR3 is TGTGCCTTACAGTCTAAAAGGGGTCGTAACACTGAAGCTTTCTTT.

V and J are TRBV7-2 and TRBJ1-1; D perhaps matches TRBD1 (5 bases). The CDR3 consists of 15 residues. Trimming pared 1 base from V and 3 bases from J, leaving 12 bases between. CDR1 is SGHTA, CDR2 FQGNSA, per germline. The CDR3 sequence is CASSLEGRAYTEAFF. The CDR3 DNA reads as TGTGCCAGCAGCTTAGAGGGCAGGGCGTACACTGAAGCTTTCTTT.

The J gene is TRBJ1-5, the V gene TRBV30, with 9 bases matching TRBD1. The trim removed 2 bases at V and 2 bases at J, leaving 1 base unmatched. Germline CDR1 reads GTSNPN; CDR2 reads SVGIG (reference sequence). The CDR3 covers 14 residues. CDR3 coding DNA: TGTGCCTGGAGTAGGACAGGGGGCAATCAGCCCCAGCATTTT. This gives the protein CAWSRTGGNQPQHF.

The genes are TRBV7-9 and TRBJ2-7, with 7 bases that match TRBD2. This CDR3 contains 17 residues. V shed 5 bases, J shed 2 bases, and the junction held 15 bases outside the gene matches. Germline V gene sequence: CDR1 SEHNR, CDR2 FQNEAQ (reference sequence). This CDR3 is CASSPPHGEGRTYEQYF. Here the CDR3 DNA reads TGTGCCAGCAGCCCCCCACACGGGGAGGGTCGAACCTACGAGCAGTACTTC.

V usage is TRBV7-2 and J usage is TRBJ1-1, with D perhaps matching TRBD1 (6 bases). V lost 1 base and J 4 bases, leaving 10 bases between the germline ends. The CDR3 covers 14 residues. Germline-derived CDR1 and CDR2 are SGHTA and FQGNSA. CDR3 loop: CASSLGQAATEAFF. In DNA, the CDR3 is TGTGCCAGCAGCTTAGGACAGGCGGCCACTGAAGCTTTCTTT.

V gene TRBV5-4 combines with J gene TRBJ2-1; 9 positions match TRBD2. Trimming at V came to 0 bases and at J to 9 bases, leaving 10 bases not matched to a gene. From germline, CDR1 is SGHNT and CDR2 YYREEE (reference sequence). The CDR3 runs to 16 residues. DNA for the CDR3: TGTGCCAGCAGCTTGGAGGGGACTAGCCCCGGCGGTGAGCAGTTCTTC. It is translated as CASSLEGTSPGGEQFF.

In this sample, this clone turned up a few times. The CDR3: CASSISGGLHTDTQYF. In nucleotides, the CDR3 is TGTGCCAGCAGCATAAGCGGGGGGCTACACACAGATACGCAGTATTTT. This chain joins TRBV9 and TRBJ2-3, with 9 bases that match TRBD2. The CDR3 length is 16 residues. The junction had 8 bases not matched to a gene; V was cut back by 4 bases and J by 2 bases. Germline V gene sequence: CDR1 SGDLS, CDR2 YYNGEE.

This CDR3 is CASSPGQGYEQYF. DNA for the CDR3: TGTGCCAGCAGCCCGGGACAGGGCTACGAGCAGTACTTC. V usage is TRBV7-3 and J usage is TRBJ2-7, with 9 bases aligning to TRBD1. With 5 bases clipped from V and 3 bases from J, the junction kept 2 bases outside the gene matches. The germline V gene has CDR1 SGHTA and CDR2 FQGTGA. The CDR3 runs 13 residues.

This rearrangement joins TRBV25-1 to TRBJ2-7, with a possible D match to TRBD1 (6 bases). Trimming cost V 4 bases and J 5 bases, with 21 bases left between them. The CDR3 length is 16 residues. The germline V gene encodes CDR1 MGHDK and CDR2 SYGVNS. CDR3 amino acids: CASSALRDTPSNEQYF. The CDR3 DNA is TGTGCCAGCAGTGCCCTCCGGGACACCCCGAGCAACGAGCAGTACTTC.

This chain links TRBV7-9 with TRBJ2-7; 8 bases match TRBD2. The V and J ends lost 4 bases and 2 bases, in that order; junction bases with no gene match: 7. The germline gives CDR1 SEHNR, CDR2 FQNEAQ (reference sequence). The CDR3 runs to 15 residues. The CDR3 bases are TGTGCCAGCAGCTCAAGCGGGGGCCTCCCCTACGAGCAGTACTTC. It encodes CASSSSGGLPYEQYF.

V is TRBV9 and J is TRBJ2-7; D perhaps matches TRBD1 (6 bases). This CDR3 is built from 14 residues. Trimming stripped 4 bases from V and 4 bases from J, with 15 bases between. In germline, CDR1 is SGDLS, CDR2 YYNGEE. The CDR3 coding sequence is TGTGCCAGCAGCCCCTCAAGGACAGATTACGAGCAGTACTTC. This translates into CASSPSRTDYEQYF.

The chain has TRBV28 and TRBJ2-7, with 11 bases that match TRBD2. From germline, CDR1 is MDHEN and CDR2 SYDVKM. The CDR3 is 16 residues long. With 5 bases clipped from V and 4 bases from J, the junction kept 10 bases outside the gene matches. The CDR3 DNA reads as TGTGCCAGCAGTACCCCTGGGACTAGCGGAAGATACGAGCAGTACTTC. Its translation is CASSTPGTSGRYEQYF.

V usage is TRBV6-1 and J usage is TRBJ2-2, with unresolved D. The length of the CDR3 is 13 residues. Germline V gives CDR1 MNHNS, CDR2 SASEGT. The V gene lost 7 bases and the J gene lost 5 bases, with 11 bases spanning the gap. The CDR3 is CASTGLKTGELFF. The CDR3 region has the DNA TGTGCCAGCACTGGCTTAAAAACCGGGGAGCTGTTTTTT.

This chain joins TRBV21-1 and TRBJ1-2; the D call in the table, TRBD1, was not verified against the DNA. TRBV21-1 is termed a pseudogene. The CDR3 runs 14 residues. The CDR3 sequence is CASSTIDRGYGYTF. In DNA form, the CDR3 reads TGTGCCAGCAGCACTATCGACAGGGGATATGGCTACACCTTC.

This rearrangement joins TRBV6-1 to TRBJ2-7; possibly TRBD1 for D (6 bases). V was trimmed by 10 bases and J by 5 bases, leaving 18 bases between them. The CDR3 extends over 13 amino acids. CDR1 and CDR2 (germline): MNHNS, SASEGT. The chain's CDR3 is CATTGISGNEQYF. The CDR3 nucleotides read TGTGCCACCACAGGGATAAGTGGGAACGAGCAGTACTTC.

The chain has TRBV25-1 and TRBJ2-5; D gene ambiguous. The DNA matches TRBJ2-7 better at its end, which makes the J call doubtful. CDR1 MGHDK and CDR2 SYGVNS come from the germline V gene. The CDR3 covers 10 residues. CDR3 nucleotide sequence: TGTGCCAGCAGTGGCTACGAGCAGTACTTC. Amino acid sequence: CASSGYEQYF.

The chain joins TRBV4-3 to TRBJ2-3; TRBD2 agrees at 8 bases. Germline V lookup: CDR1 LGHNA, CDR2 YSLEER. Unmatched junction bases numbered 3, after V lost 0 bases and J lost 1 base. The CDR3 totals 16 residues. The CDR3 region is CASSQEGSGGTDTQYF. The CDR3 DNA is TGCGCCAGCAGCCAAGAAGGTAGCGGGGGCACAGATACGCAGTATTTT.